Presented here are 30 T cell receptor beta chains from one specimen sequenced in a study of blood T cells in healthy people across ages. Together with a sample-barcoded 5' primer, a J-beta primer mix was included in a second PCR lasting about 6 to 11 cycles. From the 5' RACE reads, TCRdb called clonotypes with MiXCR, one entry per CDR3 protein. The sample lists fewer than 2,000,000 distinct CDR3 sequences; 35% to 50% were seen once. The sequencing sample was made of blood. These receptors were collected from a human donor in good health.

The chain couples TRBV7-9 to TRBJ2-4, with D possibly called TRBD1 or TRBD2 (5 bases each). Germline CDR1 and CDR2: SEHNR and FQNEAQ (reference sequence). This CDR3 has 13 residues. V dropped 4 bases and J dropped 8 bases, with 12 bases sitting between them. The CDR3 nucleotides are TGTGCCAGCAGCTATCGGGGCGCAGACATTCAGTACTTC. Translation: CASSYRGADIQYF.

This clonotype has only a few counts. The V gene is TRBV29-1, the J gene TRBJ2-7, with D perhaps given as TRBD1 or TRBD2 (6 bases each). The V gene's germline CDR1 is SQVTM and CDR2 ANQGSEA. The CDR3 covers 15 residues. The germline V and J ends were trimmed by 6 bases and 6 bases, with 24 bases remaining between them. CDR3 sequence: CSVLVLGGGSGEQYF. In DNA form, the CDR3 reads TGCAGCGTCCTTGTCCTGGGGGGCGGTTCAGGCGAGCAGTACTTC.

This clonotype was detected only a few times. V is TRBV9 and J is TRBJ2-7; a weak D match, TRBD2 (6 bases). The length of the CDR3 is 15 residues. CDR1 and CDR2 from the germline V gene are SGDLS and YYNGEE. Trimming removed 4 bases from V and 6 bases from J, with 20 bases in between. The CDR3 loop is CASSLRTGDRGEQYF. CDR3 in DNA: TGTGCCAGCAGCCTTCGGACGGGAGACCGGGGCGAGCAGTACTTC.

The gene calls are TRBV12-3 or TRBV12-4 and TRBJ1-1; tentatively, D is TRBD1 (6 bases). Deletions cut 5 bases from V and 0 bases from J, with 22 bases between. The CDR3 loop spans 18 amino acids. CDR3: CASSPRRTGITMNTEAFF. The CDR3 DNA sequence: TGTGCCAGCAGTCCCAGGAGAACAGGGATTACTATGAACACTGAAGCTTTCTTT.

This sequence joins TRBV15 and TRBJ2-7, with D perhaps being TRBD1 or TRBD2 (5 bases each). V was pared by 6 bases and J by 5 bases, with 17 bases between. The germline V gene encodes CDR1 LNHNV and CDR2 YYDKDF (reference sequence). The CDR3 has 14 amino acids. This chain's CDR3 is CATSPGPKAHEQYF. The CDR3 DNA sequence: TGTGCCACCAGTCCGGGACCAAAAGCCCACGAGCAGTACTTC.

This sequence joins TRBV6-5 and TRBJ1-2; the D is unclear. This CDR3 contains 13 residues. V was shortened by 0 bases and J by 6 bases, with 8 bases between the two germline ends. The V gene's germline CDR1 is MNHEY and CDR2 SVGAGI. The CDR3 protein is CASSYSNSDGYTF. CDR3 DNA: TGTGCCAGCAGTTACTCGAACAGCGATGGCTACACCTTC.

This clonotype was counted between two and nine times. The genes are TRBV7-9 and TRBJ2-7; tentatively, D is TRBD1 (5 bases). Germline V CDR1 and CDR2: SEHNR, FQNEAQ (reference sequence). CDR3 length: 13 amino acids. V was cut by 5 bases and J by 6 bases, with 14 bases left in between. DNA of the CDR3: TGTGCCAGCAGCCCAGGGTTTGCCTGCGAGCAGTACTTC. It encodes CASSPGFACEQYF.

Comments on this clonotype: The junction departs from the called germline gene at one end, perhaps through a read error. The V and J genes are TRBV3-1 and TRBJ2-2; no reliable D call. Per germline, CDR1 LGHDT and CDR2 YNNKEL (reference sequence). This CDR3 region has 14 residues. The CDR3 loop reads CANSRYRNTGELFF. CDR3 nucleotide sequence: TGTGCCAACAGCAGATACAGGAACACCGGGGAGCTGTTTTTT.

As regards this clonotype: A much larger clone is a single base away; this may be a read error. The chain uses TRBV5-4 and TRBJ2-4, with D hard to call. The CDR3 has 13 amino acids. V was clipped by 2 bases and J by 13 bases, with 16 bases between them. CDR1 and CDR2 (germline): SGHNT, YYREEE (reference sequence). CDR3 sequence reads: CASSFNGPYGQYF. CDR3 coding DNA: TGTGCCAGCAGCTTTAACGGACCCTACGGGCAGTACTTC.

This clonotype was picked up a small number of times. The gene calls are TRBV5-6 and TRBJ2-7; no reliable D call. The germline V gene encodes CDR1 SGHDT and CDR2 YYEEEE. With 0 bases removed from V and 3 bases from J, the gap between germline ends came to 7 bases. The CDR3 totals 13 residues. The CDR3 reads CASSLVRHYEQYF. In DNA, the CDR3 is TGTGCCAGCAGCTTGGTCAGACACTACGAGCAGTACTTC. Together with reference TRBV5-6 and TRBJ2-7, the CDR3 gives the full variable domain: DAGVTQSPTHLIKTRGQQVTLRCSPKSGHDTVSWYQQALGQGPQFIFQYYEEEERQRGNFPDRFSGHQFPNYSSELNVNALLLGDSALYLCASSLVRHYEQYFGPGTRLTVT.

The chain combines TRBV6-6 with TRBJ2-5; 15 bases agree with TRBD2. The CDR3 length is 17 residues. Trimming removed 6 bases from V and 4 bases from J; junction bases left unmatched: 9. The germline V gene encodes CDR1 MNHNY and CDR2 SVGAGI (reference sequence). DNA for the CDR3: TGTGCCAGCAGCCCCGGGACTAGCGGGGGGAAAGGAGAGACCCAGTACTTC. Its translation: CASSPGTSGGKGETQYF.

The V and J genes are TRBV24-1 and TRBJ2-3; D unclear. V was cut by 1 base and J by 0 bases, with 10 bases left in between. The germline V gene has CDR1 KGHDR and CDR2 SFDVKD. The CDR3 extends over 16 amino acids. The CDR3 here is CATSDFGSPSTDTQYF. Written as DNA, the CDR3 is TGTGCCACCAGTGATTTCGGGTCACCTAGCACAGATACGCAGTATTTT.

The V call is TRBV28, the J call TRBJ2-5, with 7 positions matching TRBD1. The V gene end was trimmed by 5 bases and the J gene end by 3 bases; junction bases not matched to a gene: 12. The CDR3 has 16 residues. The germline gives CDR1 MDHEN, CDR2 SYDVKM. The CDR3 nucleotides read TGTGCCAGCAGTACTTACCGGACAGGAAATAAAGAGACCCAGTACTTC. Amino acids: CASSTYRTGNKETQYF.

The chain joins TRBV4-2 to TRBJ2-7; 8 bases agree with TRBD1. Trimming removed 0 bases from V and 5 bases from J; junction bases left unmatched: 9. Germline values: CDR1 LGHNA, CDR2 YNFKEQ. This CDR3 has 16 amino acids. The CDR3, as DNA: TGTGCCAGCAGCCAAGAGGAGGACAGGGTGTCCCACGAGCAGTACTTC. This sequence encodes CASSQEEDRVSHEQYF.

This chain uses TRBV7-9 with TRBJ2-5; D unresolved. V was trimmed by 3 bases and J by 5 bases, leaving 10 bases between them. Germline V gives CDR1 SEHNR, CDR2 FQNEAQ (reference sequence). The CDR3 totals 13 residues. CDR3 in amino acids: CASSFTGWETQYF. The CDR3 nucleotides are TGTGCCAGCAGCTTCACCGGGTGGGAGACCCAGTACTTC.

V usage is TRBV4-3 and J usage is TRBJ1-1; D not resolved. Germline V gene sequence: CDR1 LGHNA, CDR2 YSLEER. This CDR3 is built from 15 residues. V was pared by 0 bases and J by 11 bases, with 19 bases between. This CDR3 reads CASSQELPTGGVAFF. The CDR3 region has the DNA TGCGCCAGCAGCCAAGAACTACCCACCGGCGGCGTGGCTTTCTTT.

This chain joins TRBV12-3 or TRBV12-4 and TRBJ1-5; TRBD1 aligns across 7 bases. CDR3 size: 15 residues. The junction had 10 bases not matched to a gene; V was cut back by 6 bases and J by 5 bases. This CDR3 is CASSLTGSGDQPQHF. As DNA, the CDR3 is TGTGCCAGCAGCCTGACAGGGTCGGGTGATCAGCCCCAGCATTTT.

This clonotype has only a few counts. V is TRBV5-1 and J is TRBJ2-3; D not certain. The CDR3 consists of 13 residues. Trimming took 4 bases from V and 2 from J, leaving 8 bases between them. The germline V gene encodes CDR1 SGHRS and CDR2 YFSETQ. The chain's CDR3 is CASSRWATDTQYF. For the CDR3, the DNA is TGCGCCAGCAGCAGGTGGGCCACAGATACGCAGTATTTT.

This clonotype was seen more than once but under ten times. The chain recombines TRBV7-3 with TRBJ2-1; D not certain. There are 15 residues in the CDR3. The germline CDR1 and CDR2 sequences are SGHTA and FQGTGA. Trimming removed 5 bases from V and 6 bases from J, with 17 bases in between. Here the CDR3 reads CASSPQGRKGNEQFF. CDR3 bases: TGTGCCAGCAGCCCCCAAGGGCGAAAGGGCAATGAGCAGTTCTTC.

This rearrangement joins TRBV5-6 to TRBJ1-2, with TRBD1 as a possible D gene (5 bases). The V and J ends lost 0 bases and 7 bases respectively, with 13 bases between them. The CDR3 length is 14 residues. Per germline, CDR1 SGHDT and CDR2 YYEEEE. The CDR3 bases are TGTGCCAGCAGCTTGGCCGCCCGGGGCTTTGGCTACACCTTC. Its translation is CASSLAARGFGYTF.

V gene TRBV5-6 combines with J gene TRBJ2-4, with 9 bases fitting TRBD1. Matching the DNA end better, TRBJ2-5 makes the J call doubtful. This CDR3 region has 15 residues. Germline V gene data show CDR1 as SGHDT and CDR2 as YYEEEE. The CDR3 loop reads CASSLKQGAGETQYF. In DNA form, the CDR3 reads TGTGCCAGCAGCTTGAAACAGGGGGCGGGAGAGACCCAGTACTTC.

The gene calls are TRBV3-1 and TRBJ1-2; D possibly corresponds to TRBD1 (5 bases). The CDR3 covers 15 residues. V dropped 0 bases and J dropped 4 bases, with 12 bases sitting between them. CDR1 is LGHDT and CDR2 is YNNKEL in the germline V gene (reference sequence). The CDR3 bases are TGTGCCAGCAGCCAAGACGGGGGGGAGGGCTATGGCTACACCTTC. This sequence encodes CASSQDGGEGYGYTF.

This clonotype occurred a few times. This chain joins TRBV12-3 or TRBV12-4 and TRBJ1-5; unclear D gene. The CDR3 has 13 residues. Trimming removed 7 bases from V and 0 bases from J, with 7 bases in between. CDR3 sequence reads: CASTGVSNQPQHF. As DNA, the CDR3 is TGTGCCAGCACTGGGGTTAGCAATCAGCCCCAGCATTTT.

Ten or more counts support this clonotype. V is TRBV20-1 and J is TRBJ1-2; D perhaps matches TRBD1 (5 bases). Germline V gene lookup returns CDR1 DFQATT and CDR2 SNEGSKA (reference sequence). The CDR3 length is 14 residues. Deletions cut 6 bases from V and 0 bases from J, with 14 bases between. This CDR3 is CSAGAGVSNYGYTF. CDR3 nucleotides: TGCAGTGCCGGGGCGGGGGTTTCTAACTATGGCTACACCTTC.

The rearrangement uses TRBV20-1 and TRBJ1-2; D unclear. From germline, CDR1 is DFQATT and CDR2 SNEGSKA (reference sequence). Trimming pared 6 bases from V and 4 bases from J, leaving 21 bases between. This CDR3 contains 15 residues. The CDR3: CSAWMETPLIYGYTF. DNA for the CDR3: TGCAGTGCCTGGATGGAGACCCCCTTAATCTATGGCTACACCTTC.

The chain employs TRBV28 and TRBJ1-2; D gene unclear. In germline, CDR1 is MDHEN, CDR2 SYDVKM. Trimming removed 7 bases at V and 2 bases at J, with 11 bases between. This CDR3 is built from 13 residues. The CDR3 here is CASISGTNYGYTF. The DNA of the CDR3 is TGTGCCAGCATTAGCGGAACCAACTATGGCTACACCTTC.

There are a few counts of this clonotype. The CDR3 loop reads CSVPSDRGALGGYTF. The DNA for the CDR3 is TGCAGCGTCCCCAGCGACAGGGGCGCCCTCGGGGGCTACACCTTC. The V and J genes are TRBV29-1 and TRBJ1-2; TRBD1 agrees at 8 bases. The CDR3 is 15 residues long. V lost 6 bases to trimming and J lost 8 bases; unmatched junction nucleotides: 17. Germline lookup yields CDR1 SQVTM and CDR2 ANQGSEA.

This chain connects TRBV12-3 or TRBV12-4 to TRBJ2-7; D gene ambiguous. The CDR3 loop spans 12 amino acids. V was pared by 5 bases and J by 5 bases, with 10 bases between. CDR3 amino acids: CASSQHSDEQYF. For the CDR3, the DNA is TGTGCCAGCAGTCAGCATAGTGACGAGCAGTACTTC.

With regard to this clonotype: An end of the junction does not agree with germline; a read error may underlie this. This chain uses TRBV6-6 with TRBJ2-4; either TRBD1 or TRBD2 may fit D (8 bases each). CDR1 is MNHNY and CDR2 is SVGAGI in the germline V gene (reference sequence). The CDR3 loop spans 12 amino acids. The CDR3 DNA sequence: TGTACCAGCAGTCGCGGGGGGACAGGTTCGTACTTC. It specifies CTSSRGGTGSYF.

V and J are TRBV7-3 and TRBJ2-1; D is undetermined. V lost 1 base and J 0 bases, leaving 10 bases between the germline ends. This CDR3 has 16 residues. Germline CDR1 and CDR2: SGHTA and FQGTGA. Here the CDR3 DNA reads TGTGCCAGCAGCTTAAGGTGGTCGAGCTCCTACAATGAGCAGTTCTTC. It codes for CASSLRWSSSYNEQFF.